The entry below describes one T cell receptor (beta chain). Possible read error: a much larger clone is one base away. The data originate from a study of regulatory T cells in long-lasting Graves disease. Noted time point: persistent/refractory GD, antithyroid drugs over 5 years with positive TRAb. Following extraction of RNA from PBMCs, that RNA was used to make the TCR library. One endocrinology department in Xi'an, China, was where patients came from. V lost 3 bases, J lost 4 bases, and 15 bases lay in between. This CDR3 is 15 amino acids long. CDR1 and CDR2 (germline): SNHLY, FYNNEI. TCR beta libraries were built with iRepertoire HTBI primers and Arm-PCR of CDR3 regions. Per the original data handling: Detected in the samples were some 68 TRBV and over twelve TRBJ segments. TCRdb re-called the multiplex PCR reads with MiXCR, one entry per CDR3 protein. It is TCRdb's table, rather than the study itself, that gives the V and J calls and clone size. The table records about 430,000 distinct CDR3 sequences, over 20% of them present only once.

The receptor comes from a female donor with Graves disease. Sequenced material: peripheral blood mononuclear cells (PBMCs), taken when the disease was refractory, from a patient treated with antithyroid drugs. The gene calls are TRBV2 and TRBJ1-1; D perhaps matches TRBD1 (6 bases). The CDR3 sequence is CASSDGGAQSTEAFF. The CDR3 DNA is TGTGCCAGCAGTGACGGGGGGGCCCAGAGCACTGAAGCTTTCTTT.